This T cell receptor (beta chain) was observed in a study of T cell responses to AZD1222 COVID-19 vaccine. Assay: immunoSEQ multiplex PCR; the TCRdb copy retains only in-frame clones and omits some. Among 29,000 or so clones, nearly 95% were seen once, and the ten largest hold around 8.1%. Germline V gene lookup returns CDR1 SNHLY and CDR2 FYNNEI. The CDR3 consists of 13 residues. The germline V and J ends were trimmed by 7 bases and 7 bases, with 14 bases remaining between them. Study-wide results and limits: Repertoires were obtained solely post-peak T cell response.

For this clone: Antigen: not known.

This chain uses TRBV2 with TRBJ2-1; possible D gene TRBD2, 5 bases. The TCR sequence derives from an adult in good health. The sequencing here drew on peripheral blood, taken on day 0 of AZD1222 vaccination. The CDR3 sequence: CASILGSGNEQFF. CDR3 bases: TGTGCCAGCATCCTAGGTTCGGGGAATGAGCAGTTCTTC. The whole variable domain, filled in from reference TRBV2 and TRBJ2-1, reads EPEVTQTPSHQVTQMGQEVILRCVPISNHLYFYWYRQILGQKVEFLVSFYNNEISEKSEIFDDQFSVERPDGSNFTLKIRSTKLEDSAMYFCASILGSGNEQFFGPGTRLTVL.